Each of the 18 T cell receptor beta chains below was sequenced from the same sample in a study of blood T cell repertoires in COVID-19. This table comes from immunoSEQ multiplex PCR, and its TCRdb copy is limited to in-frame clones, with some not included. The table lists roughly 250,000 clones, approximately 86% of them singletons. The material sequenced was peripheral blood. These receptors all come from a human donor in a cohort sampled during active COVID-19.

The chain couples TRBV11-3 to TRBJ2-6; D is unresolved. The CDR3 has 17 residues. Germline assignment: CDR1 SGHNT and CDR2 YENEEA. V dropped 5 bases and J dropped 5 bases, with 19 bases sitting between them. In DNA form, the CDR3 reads TGTGCCAGCAGCCCGCCACTCGATCAAAGTCGGGCCAACGTCCTGACTTTC. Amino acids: CASSPPLDQSRANVLTF.

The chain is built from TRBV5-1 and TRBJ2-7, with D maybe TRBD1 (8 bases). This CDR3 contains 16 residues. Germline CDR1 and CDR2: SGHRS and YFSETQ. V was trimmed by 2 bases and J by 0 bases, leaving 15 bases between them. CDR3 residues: CASSFRNRGGSYEQYF. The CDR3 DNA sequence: TGCGCCAGCAGCTTTAGAAACAGGGGGGGCTCCTACGAGCAGTACTTC.

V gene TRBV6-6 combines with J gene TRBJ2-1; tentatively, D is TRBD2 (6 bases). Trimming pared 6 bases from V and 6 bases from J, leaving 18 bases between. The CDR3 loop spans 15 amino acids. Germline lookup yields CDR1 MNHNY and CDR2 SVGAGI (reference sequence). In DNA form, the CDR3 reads TGTGCCAGCAGCTTGCTAGCGCCAACGGGCAATGAGCAGTTCTTC. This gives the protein CASSLLAPTGNEQFF.

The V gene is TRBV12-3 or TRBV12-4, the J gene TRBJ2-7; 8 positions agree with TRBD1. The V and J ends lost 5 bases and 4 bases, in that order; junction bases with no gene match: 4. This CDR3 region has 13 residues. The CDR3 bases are TGTGCCAGCAGTCGGGACAGGCGATACGAGCAGTACTTC. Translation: CASSRDRRYEQYF.

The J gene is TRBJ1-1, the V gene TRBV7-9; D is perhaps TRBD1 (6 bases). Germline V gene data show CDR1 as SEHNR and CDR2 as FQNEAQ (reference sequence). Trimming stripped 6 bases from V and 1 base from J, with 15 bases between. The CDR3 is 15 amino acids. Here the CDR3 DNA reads TGTGCCAGCAGGGGGACATTAAGAAGGAACACTGAAGCTTTCTTT. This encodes CASRGTLRRNTEAFF.

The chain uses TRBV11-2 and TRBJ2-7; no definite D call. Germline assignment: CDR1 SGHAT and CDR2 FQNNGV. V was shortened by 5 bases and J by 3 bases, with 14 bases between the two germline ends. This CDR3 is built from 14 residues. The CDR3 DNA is TGTGCCAGCAGCCAGGTAAAAGGTAGCTACGAGCAGTACTTC. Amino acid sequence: CASSQVKGSYEQYF.

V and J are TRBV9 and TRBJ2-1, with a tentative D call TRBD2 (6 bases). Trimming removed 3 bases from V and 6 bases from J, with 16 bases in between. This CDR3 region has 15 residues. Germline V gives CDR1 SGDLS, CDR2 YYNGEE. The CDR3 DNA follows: TGTGCCAGCAGCGATCGTGGGAGGTTGGGCAATGAGCAGTTCTTC. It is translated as CASSDRGRLGNEQFF.

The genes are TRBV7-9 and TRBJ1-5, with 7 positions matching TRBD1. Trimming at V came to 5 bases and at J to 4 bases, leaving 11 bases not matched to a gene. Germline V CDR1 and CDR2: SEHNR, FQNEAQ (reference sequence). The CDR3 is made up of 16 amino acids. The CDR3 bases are TGTGCCAGCAGCGGACCTTTGGACAGGCCGAATCAGCCCCAGCATTTT. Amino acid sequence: CASSGPLDRPNQPQHF.

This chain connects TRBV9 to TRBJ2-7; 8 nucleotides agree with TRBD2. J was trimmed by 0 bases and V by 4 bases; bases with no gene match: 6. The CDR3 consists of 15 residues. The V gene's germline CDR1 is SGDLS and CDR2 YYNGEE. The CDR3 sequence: CASSLGAGGSYEQYF. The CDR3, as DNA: TGTGCCAGCAGCCTCGGGGCGGGGGGCTCCTACGAGCAGTACTTC. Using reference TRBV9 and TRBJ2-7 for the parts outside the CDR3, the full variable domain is DSGVTQTPKHLITATGQRVTLRCSPRSGDLSVYWYQQSLDQGLQFLIQYYNGEERAKGNILERFSAQQFPDLHSELNLSSLELGDSALYFCASSLGAGGSYEQYFGPGTRLTVT.

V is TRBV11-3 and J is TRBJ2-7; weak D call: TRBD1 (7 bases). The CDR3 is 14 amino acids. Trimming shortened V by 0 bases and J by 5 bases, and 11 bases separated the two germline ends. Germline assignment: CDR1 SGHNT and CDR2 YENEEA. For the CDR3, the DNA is TGTGCCAGCAGCTTAGATGGCAGGGGGGACGAGCAGTACTTC. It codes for CASSLDGRGDEQYF.

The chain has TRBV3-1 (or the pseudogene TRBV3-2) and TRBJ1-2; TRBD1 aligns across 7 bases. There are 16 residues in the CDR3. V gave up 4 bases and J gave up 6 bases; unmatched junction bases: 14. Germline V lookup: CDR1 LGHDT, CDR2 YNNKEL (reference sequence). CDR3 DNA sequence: TGTGCCAGCAGCCTTCAACCCCGGGACAGTAGGCATGGCTACACCTTC. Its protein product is CASSLQPRDSRHGYTF.

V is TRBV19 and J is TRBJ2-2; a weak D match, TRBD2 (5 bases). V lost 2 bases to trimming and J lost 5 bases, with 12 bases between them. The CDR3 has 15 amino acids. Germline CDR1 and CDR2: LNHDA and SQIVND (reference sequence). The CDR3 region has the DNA TGTGCCAGTAGTATAAGGGCGGGTCGGACCGGGGAGCTGTTTTTT. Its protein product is CASSIRAGRTGELFF.

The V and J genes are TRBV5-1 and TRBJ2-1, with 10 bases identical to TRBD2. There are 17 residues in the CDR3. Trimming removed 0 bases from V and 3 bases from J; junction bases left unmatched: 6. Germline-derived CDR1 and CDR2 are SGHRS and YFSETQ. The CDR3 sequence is CASSLATSGTFYNEQFF. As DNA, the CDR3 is TGCGCCAGCAGCTTGGCTACTAGCGGGACATTCTACAATGAGCAGTTCTTC.

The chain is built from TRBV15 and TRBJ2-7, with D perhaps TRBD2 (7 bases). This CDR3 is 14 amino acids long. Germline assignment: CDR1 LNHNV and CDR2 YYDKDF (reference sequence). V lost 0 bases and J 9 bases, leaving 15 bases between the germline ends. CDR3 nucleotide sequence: TGTGCCACCAGCAGAGATAGGGGCGGGGGCGTGCAGTACTTC. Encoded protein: CATSRDRGGGVQYF.

The CDR3 loop reads CASSYAVQSSNYGYTF. The CDR3 DNA reads TGTGCCAGCAGTTATGCGGTCCAGTCCTCTAACTATGGCTACACCTTC. This chain links TRBV6-5 with TRBJ1-2, with no clear D. The V end lost 3 bases, the J end lost 0 bases, and 14 bases lay between the germline ends. CDR1 is MNHEY, CDR2 SVGAGI, per germline. CDR3 length: 16 amino acids.

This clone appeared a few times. As DNA, the CDR3 is TGTGCCAGCTCCATTCGGAGGGGTTACGAGCAGTACTTC. This sequence encodes CASSIRRGYEQYF. V usage is TRBV7-2 and J usage is TRBJ2-7; the D gene is possibly TRBD2 (6 bases). Trimming removed 8 bases from V and 4 bases from J, with 15 bases in between. Germline CDR1 is SGHTA and CDR2 is FQGNSA. This CDR3 has 13 residues.

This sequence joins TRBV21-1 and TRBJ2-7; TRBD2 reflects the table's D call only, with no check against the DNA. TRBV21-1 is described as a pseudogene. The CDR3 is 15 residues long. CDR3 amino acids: CASSTPGLAGSEQYF. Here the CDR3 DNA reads TGTGCCAGCAGCACTCCCGGACTAGCGGGATCCGAGCAGTACTTC.

CDR3 sequence: CATHGERFRDPTQYF. The CDR3 coding sequence is TGTGCCACTCATGGGGAACGATTCAGGGATCCTACGCAGTATTTT. The chain joins TRBV19 to TRBJ2-3, with a weak D call TRBD1 (5 bases). The CDR3 is made up of 15 amino acids. Germline loops: CDR1 LNHDA, CDR2 SQIVND (reference sequence). The germline V and J ends were trimmed by 10 bases and 8 bases, with 25 bases remaining between them.